This TCR beta chain was found in a study of CD8 T cells in Susac syndrome (dated by TCRdb to the late 2010s). General notes on the study: The study used repertoire sequencing to test whether antigen drove CD8+ T cell activation and differentiation in Susac syndrome. The clonality of the CD8+ T cell repertoire was compared across about a dozen healthy donors, roughly 14 Susac syndrome patients and under 18 multiple sclerosis patients. The investigation overall reported the following: The number of individuals in the TCR sequencing and HLA analysis was recognized as being relatively small.

Peripheral blood CD8+ and CD4+ T cells from healthy donors, Susac syndrome patients and multiple sclerosis patients were profiled using high-throughput TCR beta sequencing. The multiple sclerosis controls were treatment-naive patients whose relapsing-remitting disease, either stable or active, fulfilled the revised McDonald criteria. CD8+ TEMRA cells were enriched by FACS, while bulk CD8+ and CD4+ T cells were purified by magnetic negative isolation. Blood was collected in EDTA tubes and processed within 24 hours, with PBMCs isolated through density gradient centrifugation. PBMCs intended for TCR sequencing were cryopreserved in liquid nitrogen and thawed later in a water bath at 37 degrees C. Purity of sorted or isolated CD4+, CD8+ and CD8+ TEMRA cells was at least 90%. V and J lose 3 bases and 11 bases, and a span of 17 bases separates them. Inclusive of the bounding cysteine and phenylalanine, the CDR3 is 13 residues long. The entry retains the CDR3 DNA only, 39 bases that are in frame from base 1. Based on the germline V gene (reference sequence), the CDR1 and CDR2 sequences are GTSNPN and SVGIG.

On this clonotype itself: Its antigen remains undetermined. Base qualities are not provided; no much larger clone lies one nucleotide away.

RNA was extracted with the RNeasy kit and roughly 0.5 to 1 ug was reverse transcribed using random hexamers. The immunoSEQ multiplex PCR assay, which covers 54 Vbeta and 13 Jbeta segments, was used to amplify TCR beta CDR3 regions. Bias from PCR amplification was corrected by using a synthetic template baseline for primer optimization and for computational correction. Regarding the original processing steps: Only productive sequences were kept, with reads annotated to V, D and J genes according to IMGT and analyzed in immunoSEQ Analyzer. Clonality was calculated as one minus the Shannon entropy normalized by log2 of the number of productive unique sequences. For each patient and control, public and private clones were evaluated among the 100 most prevalent clones. A clone was defined as Susac-specific if it was absent from the healthy and MS cohorts, from 1052 published viral clones and from other ImmuneACCESS disease sequences. Starting from the raw public reads, TCRdb applied fastp trimming at Q25, assembled clones with MiXCR and retained in-frame beta chains. Merged by CDR3 protein, the rows form single entries marked with the most common genes and DNA. These V and J calls derive from TCRdb rather than the authors' analysis. Here the sample has approximately 280,000 distinct CDR3 sequences; 85% occur a single time. Jointly, the top ten make up about 0.11% of the sample.

The clonotype was recovered from a human donor with multiple sclerosis. The receptor chain draws on TRBV30 and TRBJ1-5; the D segment could be TRBD1, given 6 matching bases. Input material: CD8+ T cells from PBMCs. The nucleotides are TGTGCCTGGAGCCGAGGACAGTATGCTGCCCAGCATTTT. It codes for CAWSRGQYAAQHF.